This passage covers 20 T cell receptor beta chains from one sample sequenced in a study of identical twins. TCRdb fed the 5' RACE reads into MiXCR, producing one record per CDR3 protein. The data show around 370,000 distinct CDR3 sequences, 7% to 9.5% seen once. Source material: naive T cells sorted from blood. All receptors come from a woman in her fifties or sixties in good health.

The chain recombines TRBV3-1 with TRBJ2-1; D unresolved. The V end lost 1 base, the J end lost 12 bases, and 13 bases lay between the germline ends. Germline values: CDR1 LGHDT, CDR2 YNNKEL (reference sequence). The length of the CDR3 is 13 residues. The CDR3 nucleotides read TGTGCCAGCAGCCAAGTAATGGAAGCCGGGCAGTTCTTC. Translating gives CASSQVMEAGQFF.

The V call is TRBV5-6, the J call TRBJ1-5; D gene uncertain. Germline V gene data show CDR1 as SGHDT and CDR2 as YYEEEE. The CDR3 length is 13 residues. V was cut by 1 base and J by 5 bases, with 7 bases left in between. This CDR3 reads CASSLKGHQPQHF. CDR3 nucleotides: TGTGCCAGCAGCTTGAAGGGTCATCAGCCCCAGCATTTT.

This clonotype has just a few counts. V usage is TRBV12-5 and J usage is TRBJ2-2; no clear D. The CDR3 runs 17 residues. V lost 3 bases, J lost 2 bases, and 16 bases lay in between. Germline CDR1 is LGHNT and CDR2 is FRNRAP. The CDR3: CASGFTTGPRNTGELFF. CDR3 nucleotides: TGTGCTAGTGGTTTTACGACCGGGCCGAGAAACACCGGGGAGCTGTTTTTT.

CDR3 amino acids: CSARDVRQTGNQPQHF. The CDR3 DNA follows: TGCAGTGCTAGAGACGTCAGACAAACGGGCAATCAGCCCCAGCATTTT. This chain uses TRBV20-1 with TRBJ1-5; the D is unclear. CDR3 size: 16 residues. The V and J ends lost 0 bases and 2 bases respectively, with 14 bases between them. Germline assignment: CDR1 DFQATT and CDR2 SNEGSKA (reference sequence).

In its sample, this clonotype was seen many times. The V and J genes are TRBV7-6 and TRBJ2-3, with D uncertain. Trimming left V 4 bases short and J 5 bases short, with 13 bases between. This CDR3 is built from 14 residues. CDR1 is SGHVS, CDR2 FNYEAQ, per germline. In DNA, the CDR3 is TGTGCCAGCAGCTCGACTGGGCCTAGAGATACGCAGTATTTT. Amino acids: CASSSTGPRDTQYF. Drawing the rest from reference TRBV7-6 and TRBJ2-3, the complete variable domain is GAGVSQSPRYKVTKRGQDVALRCDPISGHVSLYWYRQALGQGPEFLTYFNYEAQQDKSGLPNDRFSAERPEGSISTLTIQRTEQRDSAMYRCASSSTGPRDTQYFGPGTRLTVL.

This clonotype was observed a handful of times. V is TRBV29-1 and J is TRBJ2-3; 9 nucleotides agree with TRBD2. The ends lost 4 bases at V and 2 bases at J; junction bases unmatched: 4. This CDR3 has 14 residues. Germline V lookup: CDR1 SQVTM, CDR2 ANQGSEA. The CDR3 reads CSVAGLAATDTQYF. The CDR3 bases are TGCAGCGTTGCGGGACTAGCAGCCACAGATACGCAGTATTTT.

CDR3 in amino acids: CATSDLRDRAGGSISETQYF. The CDR3 nucleotides read TGTGCCACCAGTGACCTCCGGGACAGGGCGGGGGGATCAATCTCAGAGACCCAGTACTTC. The chain is built from TRBV24-1 and TRBJ2-5; perhaps TRBD1 as D (9 bases). V was clipped by 4 bases and J by 4 bases, with 30 bases between them. Germline lookup yields CDR1 KGHDR and CDR2 SFDVKD. The CDR3 runs to 20 residues.

This clonotype showed up many times. The chain employs TRBV7-9 and TRBJ2-2; 11 positions match TRBD2. The J segment lost 5 bases and the V segment lost 5 bases, leaving 10 bases of the junction unmatched. This CDR3 comprises 17 residues. Germline CDR1 is SEHNR and CDR2 is FQNEAQ (reference sequence). The CDR3 reads CASSVSGRALGTGELFF. The CDR3 DNA reads as TGTGCCAGCAGCGTTAGCGGGAGGGCCCTCGGGACCGGGGAGCTGTTTTTT.

This clonotype was observed a few times. The V and J genes are TRBV19 and TRBJ2-6; D is possibly TRBD1 (5 bases). With 6 bases removed from V and 3 bases from J, the gap between germline ends came to 9 bases. This CDR3 is 14 amino acids long. Germline V gene lookup returns CDR1 LNHDA and CDR2 SQIVND (reference sequence). In DNA, the CDR3 is TGTGCCAGTAGAAAGGGGCTTGGGGCCAACGTCCTGACTTTC. Translated: CASRKGLGANVLTF.

This clonotype was counted between two and nine times. The chain uses TRBV2 and TRBJ2-2, with 10 nucleotides matching TRBD2. Germline V gene sequence: CDR1 SNHLY, CDR2 FYNNEI. The V gene end was trimmed by 10 bases and the J gene end by 5 bases; junction bases not matched to a gene: 10. This CDR3 has 15 amino acids. CDR3 sequence: CATTRASGGTGELFF. The CDR3 region has the DNA TGTGCCACCACTCGGGCTAGCGGGGGTACCGGGGAGCTGTTTTTT.

In this sample, this clonotype turned up a few times. The chain recombines TRBV5-6 with TRBJ2-2, with D possibly TRBD1 on 6 matching bases. Trimming removed 5 bases from V and 2 bases from J, with 13 bases in between. This CDR3 has 15 amino acids. CDR1 SGHDT and CDR2 YYEEEE come from the germline V gene. CDR3 region: CASSLTGKNTGELFF. CDR3 DNA sequence: TGTGCCAGCAGTCTAACAGGGAAAAACACCGGGGAGCTGTTTTTT.

At least ten counts were recorded for this clonotype. The chain has TRBV5-1 and TRBJ2-5; TRBD2 aligns across 9 bases. Germline loops: CDR1 SGHRS, CDR2 YFSETQ. J lost 4 bases, V lost 0 bases, and 1 base had no gene match. This CDR3 is built from 14 residues. CDR3 DNA sequence: TGCGCCAGCAGCTTGGTTAGCGGGGGAGAGACCCAGTACTTC. This translates into CASSLVSGGETQYF.

The sample holds many counts of this clonotype. The chain is built from TRBV20-1 and TRBJ2-3; D is possibly TRBD1 or TRBD2 (5 bases each). The germline V and J ends were trimmed by 3 bases and 0 bases, with 13 bases remaining between them. Germline V gene data show CDR1 as DFQATT and CDR2 as SNEGSKA (reference sequence). The CDR3 has 15 residues. The CDR3: CSARRGAASTDTQYF. The CDR3 nucleotides read TGCAGTGCTAGGAGGGGAGCGGCTAGCACAGATACGCAGTATTTT.

The chain has TRBV5-5 and TRBJ2-7, with 9 bases aligning to TRBD1. Losses at the gene ends were 5 bases for V and 2 bases for J; bases not matched to a gene: 8. Germline values: CDR1 SGHKS, CDR2 YYEKEE (reference sequence). This CDR3 has 15 residues. The CDR3 nucleotides read TGTGCCAGCAGTCGGGGTGGGACAGGGACCTACGAGCAGTACGTC. It is translated as CASSRGGTGTYEQYV.

This clonotype was recorded at least ten times. The chain links TRBV18 to TRBJ2-1; D remains ambiguous. This CDR3 is 12 amino acids long. Between the trimmed V and J ends, which lost 3 bases and 10 bases, there was a span of 10 bases. The germline V gene has CDR1 KGHSH and CDR2 LQKENI. The CDR3 nucleotides are TGTGCCAGCTCACCGAACGAGAGGGAGCAGTTCTTC. Its protein product is CASSPNEREQFF.

This clonotype has more than one count but fewer than ten. The chain recombines TRBV6-5 with TRBJ2-7; D unclear. V gave up 0 bases and J gave up 5 bases, with 8 bases separating them. The CDR3 totals 13 residues. Germline CDR1 is MNHEY and CDR2 is SVGAGI. The CDR3 is CASSYSIGNEQYV. For the CDR3, the DNA is TGTGCCAGCAGTTACTCGATTGGGAACGAGCAGTACGTC.

This clonotype was observed many times. The V gene is TRBV27, the J gene TRBJ2-7, with D perhaps TRBD2 (6 bases). The CDR3 is made up of 14 amino acids. V was clipped by 6 bases and J by 7 bases, with 19 bases between them. Germline CDR1 reads MNHEY; CDR2 reads SMNVEV (reference sequence). The CDR3 spells CASSPRAGSIEQYV. In DNA form, the CDR3 reads TGTGCCAGCAGCCCGAGGGCCGGGAGTATTGAGCAGTACGTC.

This clonotype was picked up a small number of times. The chain is built from TRBV20-1 and TRBJ2-2, with D maybe TRBD2 (7 bases). The CDR3 spans 14 residues. In germline, CDR1 is DFQATT, CDR2 SNEGSKA (reference sequence). Trimming took off 0 bases at V and 7 bases at J, with 12 bases between the two ends. DNA of the CDR3: TGCAGTGCTAGAGATGGGGGGGCCCACGGGGAGCTGTTTTTT. Residues: CSARDGGAHGELFF.

This clonotype was recorded at least ten times. The chain recombines TRBV20-1 with TRBJ2-1, with a tentative D call TRBD2 (6 bases). Trimming took off 3 bases at V and 10 bases at J, with 13 bases between the two ends. CDR1 DFQATT and CDR2 SNEGSKA come from the germline V gene (reference sequence). The CDR3 sequence is 12 residues long. As DNA, the CDR3 is TGCAGTGCTAGGGTCCGGGAGTACGAGCAGTTCTTC. As protein: CSARVREYEQFF.

This clonotype showed up just a few times. The J gene is TRBJ2-1, the V gene TRBV14; 14 nucleotides match TRBD2. The CDR3 contains 20 residues. Looked up from germline, CDR1 is SGHDN and CDR2 is FVKESK. V was clipped by 4 bases and J by 7 bases; unmatched bases: 18. The CDR3 nucleotides read TGTGCCAGCAGCCCCCGGACTGGGACTAGCGGGAGTTGGGGGAATAATGAGCAGTTCTTC. Translation: CASSPRTGTSGSWGNNEQFF.